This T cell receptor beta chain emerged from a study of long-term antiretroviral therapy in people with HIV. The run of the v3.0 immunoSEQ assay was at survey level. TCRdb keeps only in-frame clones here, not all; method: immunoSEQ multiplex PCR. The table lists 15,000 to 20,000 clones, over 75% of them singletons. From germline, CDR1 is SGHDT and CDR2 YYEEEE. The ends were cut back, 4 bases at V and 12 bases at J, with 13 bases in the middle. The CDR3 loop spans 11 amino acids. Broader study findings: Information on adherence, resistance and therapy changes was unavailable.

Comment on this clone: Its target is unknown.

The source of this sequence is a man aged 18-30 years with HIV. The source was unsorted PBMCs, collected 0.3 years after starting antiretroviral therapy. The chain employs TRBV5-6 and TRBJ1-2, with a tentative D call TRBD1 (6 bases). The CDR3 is CASSVDRSHTF. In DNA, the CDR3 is TGTGCCAGCAGCGTGGACAGATCCCACACCTTC.